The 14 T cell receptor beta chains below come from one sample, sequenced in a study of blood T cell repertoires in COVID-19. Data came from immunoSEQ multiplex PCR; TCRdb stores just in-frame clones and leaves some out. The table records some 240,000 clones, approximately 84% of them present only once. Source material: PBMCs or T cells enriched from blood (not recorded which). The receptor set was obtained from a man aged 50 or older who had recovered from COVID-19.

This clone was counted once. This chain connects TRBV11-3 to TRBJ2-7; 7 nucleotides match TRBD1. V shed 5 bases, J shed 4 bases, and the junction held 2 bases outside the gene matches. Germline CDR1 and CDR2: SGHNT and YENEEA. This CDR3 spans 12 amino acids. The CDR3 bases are TGTGCCAGCAGCACAGGGGATTACGAGCAGTACTTC. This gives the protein CASSTGDYEQYF.

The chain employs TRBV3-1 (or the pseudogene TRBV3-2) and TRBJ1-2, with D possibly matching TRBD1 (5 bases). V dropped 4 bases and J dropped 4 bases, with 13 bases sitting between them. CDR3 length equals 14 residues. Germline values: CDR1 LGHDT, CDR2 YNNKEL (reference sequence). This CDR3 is CASSRGEGLYGYTF. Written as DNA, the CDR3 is TGTGCCAGCAGCCGGGGGGAGGGCCTCTATGGCTACACCTTC.

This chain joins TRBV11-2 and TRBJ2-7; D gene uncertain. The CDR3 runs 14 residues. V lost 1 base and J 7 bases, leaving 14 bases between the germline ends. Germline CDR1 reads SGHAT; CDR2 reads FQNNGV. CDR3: CASSLVASPREQYF. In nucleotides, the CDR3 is TGTGCCAGCAGCTTAGTGGCCAGCCCTAGGGAGCAGTACTTC.

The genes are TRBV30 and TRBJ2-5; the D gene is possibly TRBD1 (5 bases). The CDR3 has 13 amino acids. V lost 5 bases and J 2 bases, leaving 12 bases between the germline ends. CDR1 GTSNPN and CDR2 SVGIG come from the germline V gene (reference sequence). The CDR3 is CAWAHRRQETQYF. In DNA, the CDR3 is TGTGCCTGGGCTCACAGGAGACAAGAGACCCAGTACTTC.

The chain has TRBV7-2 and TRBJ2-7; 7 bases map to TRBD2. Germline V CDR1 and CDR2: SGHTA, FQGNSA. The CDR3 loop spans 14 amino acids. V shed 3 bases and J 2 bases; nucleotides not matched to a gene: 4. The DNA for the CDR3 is TGTGCCAGCAGCTTGGGTGGGAGGGCCTACGAGCAGTACTTC. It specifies CASSLGGRAYEQYF.

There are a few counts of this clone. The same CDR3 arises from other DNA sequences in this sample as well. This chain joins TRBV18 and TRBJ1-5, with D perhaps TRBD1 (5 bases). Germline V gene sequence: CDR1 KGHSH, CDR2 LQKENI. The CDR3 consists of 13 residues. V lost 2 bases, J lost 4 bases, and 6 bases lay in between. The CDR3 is CASSPDRNQPQHF. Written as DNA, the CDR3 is TGTGCCAGCTCACCAGACAGAAATCAGCCCCAGCATTTT.

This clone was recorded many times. The CDR3 reads CASSQFRTIQETQYF. The CDR3 DNA sequence: TGTGCCAGCAGCCAATTTCGGACAATCCAAGAGACCCAGTACTTC. The chain employs TRBV14 and TRBJ2-5, with TRBD1 as a possible D gene (5 bases). V was cut by 2 bases and J by 1 base, with 11 bases left in between. CDR1 and CDR2 (germline): SGHDN, FVKESK. The CDR3 is 15 amino acids.

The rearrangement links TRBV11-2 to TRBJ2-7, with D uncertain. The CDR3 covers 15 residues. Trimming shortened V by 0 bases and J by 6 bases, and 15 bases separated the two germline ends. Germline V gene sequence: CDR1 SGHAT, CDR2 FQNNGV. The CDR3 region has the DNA TGTGCCAGCAGCTTAGATCTTAGTAGCCGACTCGAGCAGTACTTC. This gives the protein CASSLDLSSRLEQYF.

Here the CDR3 reads CASSQPFSGGVTGELFF. The CDR3 bases are TGTGCCAGCAGCCAACCCTTTAGCGGGGGGGTTACCGGGGAGCTGTTTTTT. The chain employs TRBV3-1 (or the pseudogene TRBV3-2) and TRBJ2-2; 11 bases line up with TRBD2. This CDR3 is 17 amino acids long. The V gene's germline CDR1 is LGHDT and CDR2 YNNKEL (reference sequence). Trimming removed 2 bases from V and 5 bases from J; junction bases left unmatched: 7.

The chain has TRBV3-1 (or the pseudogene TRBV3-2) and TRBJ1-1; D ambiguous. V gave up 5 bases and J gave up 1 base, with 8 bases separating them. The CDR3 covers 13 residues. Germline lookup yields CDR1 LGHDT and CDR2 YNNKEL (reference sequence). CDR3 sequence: CASSAMRNTEAFF. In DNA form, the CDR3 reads TGTGCCAGCAGCGCCATGCGGAACACTGAAGCTTTCTTT.

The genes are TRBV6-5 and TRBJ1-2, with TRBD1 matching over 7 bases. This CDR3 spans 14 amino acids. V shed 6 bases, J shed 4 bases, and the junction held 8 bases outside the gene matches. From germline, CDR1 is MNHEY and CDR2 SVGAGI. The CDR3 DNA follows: TGTGCCAGCAGCAGTCTGACAGGGTTCTATGGCTACACCTTC. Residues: CASSSLTGFYGYTF.

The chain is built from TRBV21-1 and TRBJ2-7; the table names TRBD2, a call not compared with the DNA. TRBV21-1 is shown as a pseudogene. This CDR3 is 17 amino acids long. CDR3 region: CASSKAPLTYQYYEQYF. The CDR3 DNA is TGTGCCAGCAGCAAAGCACCTCTAACTTATCAATACTACGAGCAGTACTTC.

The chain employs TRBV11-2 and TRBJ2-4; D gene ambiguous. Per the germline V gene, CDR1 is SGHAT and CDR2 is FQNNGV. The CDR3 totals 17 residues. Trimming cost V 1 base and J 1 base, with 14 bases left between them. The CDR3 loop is CASSLAGRTRAKNIQYF. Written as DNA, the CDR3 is TGTGCCAGCAGCTTAGCTGGTAGAACTCGGGCCAAAAACATTCAGTACTTC.

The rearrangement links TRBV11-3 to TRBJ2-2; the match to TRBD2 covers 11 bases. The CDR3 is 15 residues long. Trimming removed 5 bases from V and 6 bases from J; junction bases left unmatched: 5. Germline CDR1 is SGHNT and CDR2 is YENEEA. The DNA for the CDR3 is TGTGCCAGCAGCACGCCGGGACTAGCGGCCGGGGAGCTGTTTTTT. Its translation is CASSTPGLAAGELFF.